The 4 T cell receptor beta chains below come from one sample, sequenced in a study of T-cell reconstitution after alpha-beta-depleted transplantation in children. TCRbeta library preparation incorporated unique molecular identifiers. TCRdb independently ran MiXCR on the PCR reads; one entry per CDR3 protein. The table records 250,000 to 300,000 distinct CDR3 sequences, 9.5% to 10% of them present only once. The starting material was PBMCs from the stem cell graft donor, obtained from the stem cell graft. The source of these receptors is a human donor who donated a stem cell graft to a child with SCID.

At least ten counts were recorded for this clonotype. V usage is TRBV20-1 and J usage is TRBJ2-3; D is perhaps TRBD2 (5 bases). The V gene lost 1 base and the J gene lost 4 bases, with 12 bases spanning the gap. The CDR3 length is 14 residues. The V gene's germline CDR1 is DFQATT and CDR2 SNEGSKA (reference sequence). CDR3 coding DNA: TGCAGTGCTAGAGCCCAACTAGGCCCAGATACGCAGTATTTT. Amino acid sequence: CSARAQLGPDTQYF.

The chain links TRBV15 to TRBJ1-1; D uncertain. Trimming shortened V by 1 base and J by 3 bases, and 12 bases separated the two germline ends. Per germline, CDR1 LNHNV and CDR2 YYDKDF (reference sequence). The CDR3 is 15 amino acids. In DNA, the CDR3 is TGTGCCACCAGCAGAGTGGGTCTATCATACACTGAAGCTTTCTTT. Encoded protein: CATSRVGLSYTEAFF.

This clonotype was counted between two and nine times. The chain couples TRBV27 to TRBJ2-7; 7 bases fit TRBD1. With V trimmed by 5 bases and J by 2 bases, 3 bases remained unmatched. CDR3 length: 13 amino acids. Germline V gene sequence: CDR1 MNHEY, CDR2 SMNVEV (reference sequence). The CDR3 loop reads CASSEGGPYEQYF. Written as DNA, the CDR3 is TGTGCCAGCAGTGAAGGGGGCCCCTACGAGCAGTACTTC.

This clonotype came up a few times. The chain joins TRBV20-1 to TRBJ2-1; 8 bases are a match to TRBD2. Unmatched junction bases numbered 1, after V lost 0 bases and J lost 9 bases. This CDR3 has 12 residues. In germline, CDR1 is DFQATT, CDR2 SNEGSKA (reference sequence). The CDR3: CSARELAAEQFF. CDR3 DNA sequence: TGCAGTGCTAGAGAACTAGCGGCTGAGCAGTTCTTC.